The next 12 T cell receptor beta chains were all read from a single sample in a study of shared clonotypes between healthy human individuals. Produced via immunoSEQ multiplex PCR; TCRdb's table is partial and in-frame only. The sample has over a million clones; 95% to 97% are singletons. The sequencing sample was made of naive CD4+ T cells sorted from blood. The subset here: CD45RA+ positively selected. Receptors were obtained from a man aged 25 to 40 in good health.

This chain uses TRBV5-6 with TRBJ2-7; 7 bases match TRBD1. J lost 1 base, V lost 5 bases, and 6 bases had no gene match. Germline loops: CDR1 SGHDT, CDR2 YYEEEE. CDR3 size: 14 residues. The CDR3 sequence: CASRPRDRSYEQYF. The CDR3 DNA is TGTGCCAGCAGGCCCCGGGACAGATCCTACGAGCAGTACTTC. Full variable domain (missing parts from reference TRBV5-6 and TRBJ2-7): DAGVTQSPTHLIKTRGQQVTLRCSPKSGHDTVSWYQQALGQGPQFIFQYYEEEERQRGNFPDRFSGHQFPNYSSELNVNALLLGDSALYLCASRPRDRSYEQYFGPGTRLTVT.

The V and J genes are TRBV10-3 and TRBJ2-3; TRBD1 matches 11 bases. Germline CDR1 is ENHRY and CDR2 is SYGVKD. With V trimmed by 5 bases and J by 3 bases, 4 bases remained unmatched. CDR3 size: 15 residues. As DNA, the CDR3 is TGTGCCATCAGTTGGACAGGGGGCCTTACAGATACGCAGTATTTT. It yields the protein CAISWTGGLTDTQYF.

The CDR3 DNA is TGTGCCAGCAGCCCAAGGACTGGTGGGTACTCTGGAAACACCATATATTTT. It codes for CASSPRTGGYSGNTIYF. This rearrangement joins TRBV7-2 to TRBJ1-3; no clear D. V was pared by 5 bases and J by 0 bases, with 17 bases between. This CDR3 is built from 17 residues. Germline V gene data show CDR1 as SGHTA and CDR2 as FQGNSA.

J is TRBJ2-7 and V is TRBV21-1. TRBV21-1 is described as a pseudogene. The CDR3 consists of 13 residues. CDR3 amino acids: CASSVRITYEQYF. The CDR3 nucleotides read TGTGCCAGCAGCGTTCGAATTACCTACGAGCAGTACTTC.

The chain combines TRBV6-4 with TRBJ2-7; D not resolved. This CDR3 spans 13 amino acids. Germline CDR1 and CDR2: MRHNA and SNTAGT. The V end was cut by 5 bases, the J end by 4 bases, with 12 bases between. In nucleotides, the CDR3 is TGTGCCAGCAGTCAGCGCCAAGGATACGAGCAGTACTTC. The encoded protein is CASSQRQGYEQYF.

This rearrangement joins TRBV11-2 to TRBJ1-1; no reliable D call. CDR1 and CDR2 (germline): SGHAT, FQNNGV. Deletions cut 5 bases from V and 5 bases from J, with 9 bases between. CDR3 length: 12 residues. The CDR3 sequence is CASSQGGTEAFF. CDR3 nucleotide sequence: TGTGCCAGCAGCCAAGGCGGAACTGAAGCTTTCTTT. The whole variable domain, filled in from reference TRBV11-2 and TRBJ1-1, reads EAGVAQSPRYKIIEKRQSVAFWCNPISGHATLYWYQQILGQGPKLLIQFQNNGVVDDSQLPKDRFSAERLKGVDSTLKIQPAKLEDSAVYLCASSQGGTEAFFGQGTRLTVV.

This clone has a single count. The chain links TRBV18 to TRBJ2-3; 7 bases are a match to TRBD1. The CDR3 is made up of 16 amino acids. Germline assignment: CDR1 KGHSH and CDR2 LQKENI. The V gene end was trimmed by 3 bases and the J gene end by 2 bases; junction bases not matched to a gene: 8. CDR3 region: CASSPKDRPPTDTQYF. The CDR3 DNA follows: TGTGCCAGCTCACCCAAGGACAGGCCTCCCACAGATACGCAGTATTTT.

This clone showed up just once. This chain joins TRBV4-1 and TRBJ2-3; 7 bases map to TRBD2. The CDR3 is 16 amino acids. The germline gives CDR1 MGHRA, CDR2 YSYEKL. V shed 0 bases and J 0 bases; nucleotides not matched to a gene: 3. CDR3 bases: TGCGCCAGCAGCCAAGAACTTAGCGGGAGCACAGATACGCAGTATTTT. Encoded protein: CASSQELSGSTDTQYF.

The V gene is TRBV14, the J gene TRBJ1-1; 7 nucleotides line up with TRBD1. Trimming cost V 4 bases and J 0 bases; bases outside gene matches: 5. Looked up from germline, CDR1 is SGHDN and CDR2 is FVKESK. This CDR3 spans 15 amino acids. DNA of the CDR3: TGTGCCAGCAGCCTCCTTACAGGGGTGAACACTGAAGCTTTCTTT. The encoded protein is CASSLLTGVNTEAFF.

This rearrangement joins TRBV5-6 to TRBJ2-3; 10 bases are shared with TRBD1. Germline V CDR1 and CDR2: SGHDT, YYEEEE. The CDR3 loop spans 13 amino acids. The trim removed 4 bases at V and 5 bases at J, leaving 1 base unmatched. CDR3 bases: TGTGCCAGCAGCGACAGGGGGCAAGATACGCAGTATTTT. Amino acids: CASSDRGQDTQYF.

A remark on this clone: Other DNA variants within this sample encode the same CDR3. V usage is TRBV5-5 and J usage is TRBJ2-1; D may be TRBD2 (5 bases). The CDR3 runs 16 residues. Germline V gives CDR1 SGHKS, CDR2 YYEKEE (reference sequence). The V and J ends lost 0 bases and 0 bases respectively, with 10 bases between them. In nucleotides, the CDR3 is TGTGCCAGCAGCTTGGGAGGGTTGGGCTCCTACAATGAGCAGTTCTTC. Amino acid sequence: CASSLGGLGSYNEQFF.

This chain connects TRBV2 to TRBJ2-1; D possibly matches TRBD1 or TRBD2 (5 bases each). The CDR3 loop spans 13 amino acids. V was clipped by 11 bases and J by 4 bases, with 15 bases between them. Per the germline V gene, CDR1 is SNHLY and CDR2 is FYNNEI. In DNA form, the CDR3 reads TGTGCCGGCCGGGACGGTCCTTACAATGAGCAGTTCTTC. Amino acids: CAGRDGPYNEQFF.